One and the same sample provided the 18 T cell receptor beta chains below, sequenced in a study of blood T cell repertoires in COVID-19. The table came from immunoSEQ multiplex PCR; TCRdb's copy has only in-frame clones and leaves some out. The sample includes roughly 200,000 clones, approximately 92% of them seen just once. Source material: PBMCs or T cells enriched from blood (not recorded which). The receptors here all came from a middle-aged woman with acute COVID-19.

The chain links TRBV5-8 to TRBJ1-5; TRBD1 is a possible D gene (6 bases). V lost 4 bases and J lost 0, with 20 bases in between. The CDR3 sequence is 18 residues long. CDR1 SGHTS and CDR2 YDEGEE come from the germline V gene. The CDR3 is CASSKGDGQIYSNQPQHF. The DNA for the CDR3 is TGTGCCAGCAGCAAGGGGGACGGACAGATTTATAGCAATCAGCCCCAGCATTTT.

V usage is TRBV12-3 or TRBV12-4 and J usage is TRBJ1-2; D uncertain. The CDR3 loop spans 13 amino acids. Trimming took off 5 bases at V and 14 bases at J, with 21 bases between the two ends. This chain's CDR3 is CASSLGSTGGRTF. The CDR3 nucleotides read TGTGCCAGCAGTCTAGGTTCCACGGGAGGTAGGACCTTC.

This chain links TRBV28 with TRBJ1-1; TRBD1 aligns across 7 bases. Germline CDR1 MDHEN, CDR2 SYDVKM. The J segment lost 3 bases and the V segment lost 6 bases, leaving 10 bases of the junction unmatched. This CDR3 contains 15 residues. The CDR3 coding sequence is TGTGCCAGCAGGCCACGGGGGACAGCTTACACTGAAGCTTTCTTT. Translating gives CASRPRGTAYTEAFF. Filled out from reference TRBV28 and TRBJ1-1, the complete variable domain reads DVKVTQSSRYLVKRTGEKVFLECVQDMDHENMFWYRQDPGLGLRLIYFSYDVKMKEKGDIPEGYSVSREKKERFSLILESASTNQTSMYLCASRPRGTAYTEAFFGQGTRLTVV.

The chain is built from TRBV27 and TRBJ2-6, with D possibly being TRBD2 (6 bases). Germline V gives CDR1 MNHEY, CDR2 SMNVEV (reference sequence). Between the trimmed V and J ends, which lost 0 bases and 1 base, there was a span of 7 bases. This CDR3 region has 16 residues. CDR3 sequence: CASSLSGGSGANVLTF. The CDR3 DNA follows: TGTGCCAGCAGTTTATCCGGGGGTTCTGGGGCCAACGTCCTGACTTTC.

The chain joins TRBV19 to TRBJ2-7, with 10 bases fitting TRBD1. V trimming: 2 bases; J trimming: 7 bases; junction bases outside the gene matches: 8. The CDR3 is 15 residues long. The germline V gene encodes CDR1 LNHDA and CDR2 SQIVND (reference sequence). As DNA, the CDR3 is TGTGCCAGTAGTATAAGAGGACAGGGGGGCGTGGAGCAGTACTTC. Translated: CASSIRGQGGVEQYF. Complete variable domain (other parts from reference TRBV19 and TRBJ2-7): DGGITQSPKYLFRKEGQNVTLSCEQNLNHDAMYWYRQDPGQGLRLIYYSQIVNDFQKGDIAEGYSVSREKKESFPLTVTSAQKNPTAFYLCASSIRGQGGVEQYFGPGTRLTVT.

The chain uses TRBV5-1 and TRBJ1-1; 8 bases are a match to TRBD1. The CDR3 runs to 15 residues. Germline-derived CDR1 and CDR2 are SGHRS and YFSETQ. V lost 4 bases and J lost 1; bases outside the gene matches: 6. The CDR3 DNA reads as TGCGCCAGCAGCGCGGGACAGGCCAAGAACACTGAAGCTTTCTTT. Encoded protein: CASSAGQAKNTEAFF.

CDR3 region: CASSLDVYFTDTQYF. The CDR3 region has the DNA TGTGCCAGCAGCTTAGATGTCTATTTCACAGATACGCAGTATTTT. The gene calls are TRBV11-2 and TRBJ2-3, with D uncertain. CDR3 size: 15 residues. V gave up 0 bases and J gave up 2 bases, with 9 bases separating them. The germline V gene encodes CDR1 SGHAT and CDR2 FQNNGV.

The CDR3 nucleotides are TGTGCCAGCAGTAATGGACAGGGGGCTGGCTACACCTTC. It specifies CASSNGQGAGYTF. The chain has TRBV2 and TRBJ1-2; 11 bases are a match to TRBD1. Germline trimming cut 5 bases from V and 7 bases from J; bases unmatched to any gene: 3. CDR1 is SNHLY and CDR2 is FYNNEI in the germline V gene. The length of the CDR3 is 13 residues.

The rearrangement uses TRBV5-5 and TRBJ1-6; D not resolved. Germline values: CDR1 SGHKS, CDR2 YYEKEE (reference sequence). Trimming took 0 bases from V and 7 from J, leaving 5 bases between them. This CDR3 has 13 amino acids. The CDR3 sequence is CASSLEHNSPLHF. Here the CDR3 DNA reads TGTGCCAGCAGCTTGGAACACAATTCACCCCTCCACTTT.

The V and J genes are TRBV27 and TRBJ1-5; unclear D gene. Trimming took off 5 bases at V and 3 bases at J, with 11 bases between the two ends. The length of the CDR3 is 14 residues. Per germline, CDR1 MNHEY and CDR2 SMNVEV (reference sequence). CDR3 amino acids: CASSTTEYNQPQHF. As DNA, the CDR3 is TGTGCCAGCAGTACGACGGAGTACAATCAGCCCCAGCATTTT.

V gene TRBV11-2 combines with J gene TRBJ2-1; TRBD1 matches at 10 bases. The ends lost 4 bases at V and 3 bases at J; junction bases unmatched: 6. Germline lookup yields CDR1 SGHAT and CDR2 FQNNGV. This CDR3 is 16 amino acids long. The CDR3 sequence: CASSSSGTGVYNEQFF. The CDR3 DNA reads TGTGCCAGCAGCTCCTCCGGGACAGGGGTCTACAATGAGCAGTTCTTC.

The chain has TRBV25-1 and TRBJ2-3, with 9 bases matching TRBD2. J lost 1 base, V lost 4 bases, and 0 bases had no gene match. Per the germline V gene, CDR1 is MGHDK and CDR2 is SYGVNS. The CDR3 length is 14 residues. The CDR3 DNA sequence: TGTGCCAGCAGTGTAGCGGGGGGCACAGATACGCAGTATTTT. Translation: CASSVAGGTDTQYF. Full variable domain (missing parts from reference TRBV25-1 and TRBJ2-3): EADIYQTPRYLVIGTGKKITLECSQTMGHDKMYWYQQDPGMELHLIHYSYGVNSTEKGDLSSESTVSRIRTEHFPLTLESARPSHTSQYLCASSVAGGTDTQYFGPGTRLTVL.

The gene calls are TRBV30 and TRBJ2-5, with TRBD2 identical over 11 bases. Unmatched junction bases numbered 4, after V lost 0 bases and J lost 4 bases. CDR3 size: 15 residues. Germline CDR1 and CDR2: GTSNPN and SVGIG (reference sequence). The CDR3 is CAWSVGLAGGETQYF. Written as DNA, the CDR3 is TGTGCCTGGAGTGTAGGGCTAGCGGGAGGAGAGACCCAGTACTTC.

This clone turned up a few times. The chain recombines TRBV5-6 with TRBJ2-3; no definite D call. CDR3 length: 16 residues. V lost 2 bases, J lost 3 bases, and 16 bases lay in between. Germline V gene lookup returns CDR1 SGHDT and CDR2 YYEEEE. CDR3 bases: TGTGCCAGCAGCTTCTACGGATCCGCCGGGACAGATACGCAGTATTTT. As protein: CASSFYGSAGTDTQYF.

CDR3 DNA: TGTGCCAGCAGCTTGGGGGGCTCCTACAATGAGCAGTTCTTC. It specifies CASSLGGSYNEQFF. The chain is built from TRBV7-2 and TRBJ2-1, with D tentatively TRBD2 (6 bases). Germline V gene lookup returns CDR1 SGHTA and CDR2 FQGNSA. V was cut by 3 bases and J by 0 bases, with 6 bases left in between. This CDR3 has 14 amino acids.

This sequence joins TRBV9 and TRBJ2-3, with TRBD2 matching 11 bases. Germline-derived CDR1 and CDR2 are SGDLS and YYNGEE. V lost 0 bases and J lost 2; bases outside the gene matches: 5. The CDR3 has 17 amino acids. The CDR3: CASSVGIAGGHTDTQYF. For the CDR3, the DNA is TGTGCCAGCAGCGTAGGAATAGCGGGGGGGCACACAGATACGCAGTATTTT.

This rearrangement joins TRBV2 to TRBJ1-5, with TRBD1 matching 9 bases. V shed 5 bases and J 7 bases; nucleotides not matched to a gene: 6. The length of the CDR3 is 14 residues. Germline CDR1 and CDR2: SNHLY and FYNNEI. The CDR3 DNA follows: TGTGCCAGCAGTCAGGACAGGGGAGACCAGCCCCAGCATTTT. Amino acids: CASSQDRGDQPQHF.

In DNA form, the CDR3 reads TGTGCCAGCAGCTTGGGGAACAGGGAAGATGGCTACACCTTC. Translation gives CASSLGNREDGYTF. The V and J genes are TRBV5-8 and TRBJ1-2; a weak D match, TRBD1 (6 bases). There are 14 residues in the CDR3. Germline V gives CDR1 SGHTS, CDR2 YDEGEE. V was clipped by 0 bases and J by 6 bases, with 12 bases between them. The entire variable domain, with the rest obtained from reference TRBV5-8 and TRBJ1-2, is as follows: EAGVTQSPTHLIKTRGQQATLRCSPISGHTSVYWYQQALGLGLQFLLWYDEGEERNRGNFPPRFSGRQFPNYSSELNVNALELEDSALYLCASSLGNREDGYTFGSGTRLTVV.